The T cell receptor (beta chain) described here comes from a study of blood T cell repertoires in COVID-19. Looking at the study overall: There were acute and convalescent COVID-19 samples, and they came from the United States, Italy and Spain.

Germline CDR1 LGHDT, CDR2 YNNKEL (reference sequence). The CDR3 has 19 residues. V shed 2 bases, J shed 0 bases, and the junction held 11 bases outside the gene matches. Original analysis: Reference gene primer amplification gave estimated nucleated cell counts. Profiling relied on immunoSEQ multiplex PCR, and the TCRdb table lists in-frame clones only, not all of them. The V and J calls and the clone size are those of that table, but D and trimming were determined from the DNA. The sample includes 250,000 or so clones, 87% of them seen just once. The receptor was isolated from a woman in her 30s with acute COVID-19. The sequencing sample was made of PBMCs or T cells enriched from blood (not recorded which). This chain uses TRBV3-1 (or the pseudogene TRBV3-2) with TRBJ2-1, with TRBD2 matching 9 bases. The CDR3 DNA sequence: TGTGCCAGCAGCCAACGGCGGGGGGGTAGATTTAACTCCTACAATGAGCAGTTCTTC. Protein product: CASSQRRGGRFNSYNEQFF.